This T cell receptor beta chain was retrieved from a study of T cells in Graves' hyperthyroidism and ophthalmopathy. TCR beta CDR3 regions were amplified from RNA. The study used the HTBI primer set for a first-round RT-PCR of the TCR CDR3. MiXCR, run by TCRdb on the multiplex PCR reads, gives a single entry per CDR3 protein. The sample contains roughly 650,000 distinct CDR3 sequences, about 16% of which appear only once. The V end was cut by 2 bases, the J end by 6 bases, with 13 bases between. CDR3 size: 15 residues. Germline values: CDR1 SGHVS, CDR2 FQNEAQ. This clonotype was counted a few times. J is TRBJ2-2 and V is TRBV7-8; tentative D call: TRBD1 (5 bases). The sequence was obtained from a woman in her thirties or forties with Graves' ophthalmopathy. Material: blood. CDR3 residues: CASSLFGAQPGELFF. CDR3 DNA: TGTGCCAGCAGCTTATTTGGGGCCCAGCCCGGGGAGCTGTTTTTT.